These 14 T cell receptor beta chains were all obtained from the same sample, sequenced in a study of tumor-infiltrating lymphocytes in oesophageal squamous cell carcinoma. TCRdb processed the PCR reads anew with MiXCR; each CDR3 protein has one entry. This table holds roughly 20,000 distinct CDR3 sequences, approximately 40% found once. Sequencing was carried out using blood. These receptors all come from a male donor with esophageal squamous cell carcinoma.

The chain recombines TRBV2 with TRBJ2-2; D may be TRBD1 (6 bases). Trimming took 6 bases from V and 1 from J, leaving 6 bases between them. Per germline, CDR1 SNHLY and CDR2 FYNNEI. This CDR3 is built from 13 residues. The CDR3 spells CASRTGNTGELFF. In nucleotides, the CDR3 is TGTGCCAGCAGGACAGGGAACACCGGGGAGCTGTTTTTT.

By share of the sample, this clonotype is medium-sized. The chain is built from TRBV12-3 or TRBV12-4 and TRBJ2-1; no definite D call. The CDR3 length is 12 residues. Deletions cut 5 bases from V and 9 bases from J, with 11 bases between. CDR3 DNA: TGTGCCAGCAGTAGCTGGGCAGGTGAGCAGTTCTTC. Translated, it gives CASSSWAGEQFF.

This CDR3 reads CASSFDGYEQYF. The CDR3 DNA reads as TGTGCCAGCAGCTTCGACGGCTACGAGCAGTACTTC. This chain joins TRBV7-3 and TRBJ2-5; D remains unclear. The assigned J gene may be wrong: the sequence end matches TRBJ2-7 better. Germline V gene sequence: CDR1 SGHTA, CDR2 FQGTGA. The CDR3 consists of 12 residues.

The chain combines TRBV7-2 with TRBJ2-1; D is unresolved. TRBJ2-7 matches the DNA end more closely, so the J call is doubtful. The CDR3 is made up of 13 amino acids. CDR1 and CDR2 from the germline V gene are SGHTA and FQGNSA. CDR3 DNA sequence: TGTGCCAGCAGCTTAGGCAATTTCGACGAGCAGTACTTC. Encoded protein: CASSLGNFDEQYF.

The CDR3 sequence: CAYAGRDSNQPQHF. The CDR3 nucleotides are TGTGCCTATGCCGGCCGGGATAGCAATCAGCCCCAGCATTTT. The chain has TRBV5-4 and TRBJ1-5; D is ambiguous. The CDR3 is made up of 14 amino acids. The V end lost 10 bases, the J end lost 0 bases, and 14 bases lay between the germline ends. Germline values: CDR1 SGHNT, CDR2 YYREEE (reference sequence).

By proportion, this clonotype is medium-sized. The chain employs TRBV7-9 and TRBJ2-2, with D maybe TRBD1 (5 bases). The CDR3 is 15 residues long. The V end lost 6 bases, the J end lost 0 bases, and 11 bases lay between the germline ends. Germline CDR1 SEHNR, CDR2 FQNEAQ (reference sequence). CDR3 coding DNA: TGTGCCAGCAGACCCGGACAAGCGAACACCGGGGAGCTGTTTTTT. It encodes CASRPGQANTGELFF.

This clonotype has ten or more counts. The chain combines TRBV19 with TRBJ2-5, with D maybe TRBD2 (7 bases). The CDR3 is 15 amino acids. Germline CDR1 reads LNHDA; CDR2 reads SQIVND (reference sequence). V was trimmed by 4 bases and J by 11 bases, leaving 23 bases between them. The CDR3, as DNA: TGTGCCAGTAGTAATAGGGGGGGCTTACTTGATGAGCAGTACTTC. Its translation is CASSNRGGLLDEQYF.

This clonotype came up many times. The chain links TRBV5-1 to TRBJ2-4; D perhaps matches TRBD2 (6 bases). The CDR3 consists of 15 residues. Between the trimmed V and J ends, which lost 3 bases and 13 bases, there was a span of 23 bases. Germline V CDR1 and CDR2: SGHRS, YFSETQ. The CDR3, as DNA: TGCGCCAGCAGCTCGATCGGGAGACACAGCAATGAGCAGTACTTC. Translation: CASSSIGRHSNEQYF.

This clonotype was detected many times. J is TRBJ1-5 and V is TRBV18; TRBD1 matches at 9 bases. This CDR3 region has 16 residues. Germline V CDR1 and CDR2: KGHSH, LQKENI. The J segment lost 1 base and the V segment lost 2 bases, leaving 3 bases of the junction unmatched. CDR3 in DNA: TGTGCCAGCTCACCAACCGGGACAGGGAGCAATCAGCCCCAGCATTTT. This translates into CASSPTGTGSNQPQHF.

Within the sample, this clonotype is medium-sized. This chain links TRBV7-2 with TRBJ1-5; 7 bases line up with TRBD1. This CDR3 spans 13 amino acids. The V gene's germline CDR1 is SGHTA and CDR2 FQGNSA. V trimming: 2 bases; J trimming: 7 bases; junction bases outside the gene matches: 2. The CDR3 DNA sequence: TGTGCCAGCAGCTTACAGGGGGGGCAGCCCCAGCATTTT. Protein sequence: CASSLQGGQPQHF.

The CDR3 sequence: CASRGLAGGYEQYF. CDR3 DNA: TGTGCCAGCAGGGGACTAGCGGGAGGTTACGAGCAGTACTTC. The chain carries TRBV6-1 and TRBJ2-6; 15 bases are a match to TRBD2. Near its end, the DNA agrees better with TRBJ2-7, so the J call may be wrong. The CDR3 covers 14 residues. CDR1 and CDR2 (germline): MNHNS, SASEGT.

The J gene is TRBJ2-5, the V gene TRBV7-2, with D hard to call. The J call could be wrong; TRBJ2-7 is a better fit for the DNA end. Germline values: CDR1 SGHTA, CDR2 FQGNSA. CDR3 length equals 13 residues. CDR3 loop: CASSLELTYEQYF. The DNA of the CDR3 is TGTGCCAGCAGCTTAGAGCTTACCTACGAGCAGTACTTC.

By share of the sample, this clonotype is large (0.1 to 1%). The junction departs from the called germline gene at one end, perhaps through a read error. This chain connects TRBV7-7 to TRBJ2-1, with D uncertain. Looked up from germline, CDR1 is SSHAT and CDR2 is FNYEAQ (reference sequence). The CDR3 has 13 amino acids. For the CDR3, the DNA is TGTGCTAGCAGCTTATCCCATAGCAACGAGCAGTTCTTC. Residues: CASSLSHSNEQFF.

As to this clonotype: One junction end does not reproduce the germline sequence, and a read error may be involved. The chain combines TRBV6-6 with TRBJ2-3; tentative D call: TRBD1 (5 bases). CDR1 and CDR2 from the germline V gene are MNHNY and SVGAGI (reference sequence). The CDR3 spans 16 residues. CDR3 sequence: CASSSIRTSYNSPLHF. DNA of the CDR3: TGTGCCAGCAGCTCAATTCGGACAAGTTATAATTCACCCCTCCACTTC.